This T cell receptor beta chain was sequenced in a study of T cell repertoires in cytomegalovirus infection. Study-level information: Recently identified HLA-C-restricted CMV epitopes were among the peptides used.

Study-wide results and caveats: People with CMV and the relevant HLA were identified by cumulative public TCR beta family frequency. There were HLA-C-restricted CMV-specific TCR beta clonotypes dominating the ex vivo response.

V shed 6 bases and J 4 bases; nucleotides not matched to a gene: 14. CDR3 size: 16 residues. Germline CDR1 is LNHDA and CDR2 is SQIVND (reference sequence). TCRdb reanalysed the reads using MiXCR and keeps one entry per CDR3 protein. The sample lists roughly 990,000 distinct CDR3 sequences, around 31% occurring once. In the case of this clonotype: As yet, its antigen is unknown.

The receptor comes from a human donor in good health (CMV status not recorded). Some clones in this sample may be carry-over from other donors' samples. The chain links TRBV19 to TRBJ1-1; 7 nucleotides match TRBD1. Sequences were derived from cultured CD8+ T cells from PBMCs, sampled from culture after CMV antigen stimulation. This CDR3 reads CASRDWTGGFGTEAFF. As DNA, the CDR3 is TGTGCCAGTAGGGACTGGACAGGCGGTTTTGGCACTGAAGCTTTCTTT.